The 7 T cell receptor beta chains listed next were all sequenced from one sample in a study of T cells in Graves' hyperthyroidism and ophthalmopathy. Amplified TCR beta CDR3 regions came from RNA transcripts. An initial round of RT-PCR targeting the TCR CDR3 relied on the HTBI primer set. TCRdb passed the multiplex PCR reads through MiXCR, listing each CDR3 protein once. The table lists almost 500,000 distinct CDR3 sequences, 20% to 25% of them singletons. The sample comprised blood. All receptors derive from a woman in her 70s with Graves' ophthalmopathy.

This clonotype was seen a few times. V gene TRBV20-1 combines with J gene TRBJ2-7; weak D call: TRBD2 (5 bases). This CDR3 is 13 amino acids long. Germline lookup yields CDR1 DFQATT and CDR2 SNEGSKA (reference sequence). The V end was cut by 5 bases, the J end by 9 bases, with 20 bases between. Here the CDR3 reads CSAFPPGKTGQYF. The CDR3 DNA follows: TGCAGTGCTTTCCCCCCGGGGAAAACGGGGCAGTACTTC.

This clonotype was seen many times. CDR3 in amino acids: CASSAGSLNTEAFF. For the CDR3, the DNA is TGTGCCAGTAGTGCGGGGTCCTTGAACACTGAAGCTTTCTTT. The chain uses TRBV19 and TRBJ1-1, with D unclear. V was cut by 5 bases and J by 0 bases, with 10 bases left in between. This CDR3 has 14 amino acids. Per germline, CDR1 LNHDA and CDR2 SQIVND (reference sequence).

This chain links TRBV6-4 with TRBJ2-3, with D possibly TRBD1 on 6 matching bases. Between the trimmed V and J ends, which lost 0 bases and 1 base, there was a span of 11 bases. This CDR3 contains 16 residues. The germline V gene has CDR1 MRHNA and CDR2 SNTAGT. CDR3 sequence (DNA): TGTGCCAGCAGTGACTCGGTTTCAGGGGGCACAGATACGCAGTATTTT. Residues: CASSDSVSGGTDTQYF.

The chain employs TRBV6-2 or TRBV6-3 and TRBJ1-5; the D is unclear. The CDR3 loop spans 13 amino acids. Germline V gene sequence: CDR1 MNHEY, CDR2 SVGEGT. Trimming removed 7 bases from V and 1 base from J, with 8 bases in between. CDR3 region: CASIFTSNQPQHF. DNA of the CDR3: TGTGCCAGCATTTTTACAAGCAATCAGCCCCAGCATTTT.

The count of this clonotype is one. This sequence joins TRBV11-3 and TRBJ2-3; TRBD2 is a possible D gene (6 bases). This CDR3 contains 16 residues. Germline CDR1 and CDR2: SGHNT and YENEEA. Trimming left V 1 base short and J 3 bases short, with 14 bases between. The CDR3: CASSLGSGPRTDTQYF. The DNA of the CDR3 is TGTGCCAGCAGCTTAGGTAGCGGCCCGAGAACAGATACGCAGTATTTT.

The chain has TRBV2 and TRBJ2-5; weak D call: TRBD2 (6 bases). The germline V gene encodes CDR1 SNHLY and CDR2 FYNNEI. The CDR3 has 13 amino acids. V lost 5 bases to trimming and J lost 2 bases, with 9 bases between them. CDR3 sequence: CASSRDFQETQYF. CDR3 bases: TGTGCCAGCAGTCGGGACTTTCAAGAGACCCAGTACTTC.

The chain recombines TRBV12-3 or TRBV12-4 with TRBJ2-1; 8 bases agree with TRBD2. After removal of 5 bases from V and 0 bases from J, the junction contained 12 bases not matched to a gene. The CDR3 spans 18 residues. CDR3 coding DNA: TGTGCCAGCAGTAGATCCGGGACTAGGTCAGGCTCCTACAATGAGCAGTTCTTC. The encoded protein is CASSRSGTRSGSYNEQFF.